There are a few counts of the clone carrying this T cell receptor beta chain. As originally analysed: By means of reference gene primer amplification, nucleated cell counts were estimated. Repertoires were generated with immunoSEQ multiplex PCR, while TCRdb's copy carries only in-frame clones and drops some. The V and J calls and the clone size are those of that table, but D and trimming were determined from the DNA. Of 100,000 or so clones in the sample, 55% to 75% were seen once. The source of the sample is a study of blood T cell repertoires in COVID-19. Study as a whole: Material from acute and convalescent COVID-19 was sourced from the United States, Italy and Spain. From T cells, B-cell-depleted T cells, or PBMCs came the material, which was cDNA or gDNA.

This CDR3 region has 16 residues. Trimming took off 0 bases at V and 0 bases at J, with 10 bases between the two ends. The germline gives CDR1 SGHRS, CDR2 YFSETQ. The chain is built from TRBV5-1 and TRBJ1-3; the D gene is possibly TRBD1 (6 bases). Sequenced input: peripheral blood. The receptor was isolated from a woman older than 75 with acute or convalescent COVID-19. In DNA form, the CDR3 reads TGCGCCAGCAGCTTGGTTGGGGGCAGCTCTGGAAACACCATATATTTT. This gives the protein CASSLVGGSSGNTIYF.